This is a list of T cell receptor beta chains from one sample in a study of cytomegalovirus exposure and HLA in healthy donors. The protocol was immunoSEQ multiplex PCR, while the TCRdb copy is restricted to in-frame clones and leaves out a portion. The table shows 65,000 or so clones, with approximately 80% occurring only once. Sequencing used PBMCs. The receptors were gathered from a girl between 5 and 17 years old in good health and CMV-seropositive. CDR3s include the opening cysteine and the closing phenylalanine or tryptophan. D genes are given only for firm matches. The listing skips clone size in some rows; elsewhere it reads once, few, many or a size class.

size	V	D	J	CDR3	DNA
-	TRBV2	-	TRBJ2-5	CASSAAETQYF	TGTGCCAGCAGTGCCGCGGAGACCCAGTACTTC
-	TRBV29-1	TRBD2	TRBJ2-2	CSAVTSGGTANTGELFF	TGCAGCGCTGTGACTAGCGGGGGGACCGCGAACACCGGGGAGCTGTTTTTT
-	TRBV5-1	TRBD2	TRBJ2-5	CASSLGSGRGQETQYF	TGCGCCAGCAGCTTGGGTAGCGGGAGGGGGCAAGAGACCCAGTACTTC
-	TRBV12-2	-	TRBJ2-1	CASRLAWSTEQFF	TGTGCAAGTCGCTTAGCGTGGTCGACAGAGCAGTTCTTC
-	TRBV9	TRBD1	TRBJ1-5	CASSPGTGWRQPQHF	TGTGCCAGCAGCCCTGGGACAGGGTGGAGGCAGCCCCAGCATTTT
once	TRBV7-7	-	TRBJ2-1	CASSFYTGPTDEQFF	TGTGCCAGCAGCTTTTATACAGGGCCTACGGATGAGCAGTTCTTC
-	TRBV6-1	-	TRBJ1-3	CASKRGPSGNTIYF	TGTGCCAGCAAAAGGGGTCCCTCTGGAAACACCATATATTTT
-	TRBV29-1	TRBD2	TRBJ2-7	CSVGPSSGGEQYF	TGCAGCGTTGGACCCTCTAGCGGGGGAGAGCAGTACTTC
-	TRBV6-5	-	TRBJ2-7	CASSPSGSSYEQYF	TGTGCCAGCAGTCCTAGTGGGTCATCCTACGAGCAGTACTTC
once	TRBV15	TRBD1	TRBJ2-4	CATADRALSDIQYF	TGTGCCACCGCGGACAGGGCCCTGAGTGACATTCAGTACTTC
-	TRBV5-1	TRBD1	TRBJ1-1	CASSFQSGTGKEAFF	TGCGCCAGCAGCTTTCAATCCGGGACAGGGAAGGAAGCTTTCTTT
-	TRBV7-2	-	TRBJ1-2	CASSTYREGYTF	TGTGCCAGCAGCACCTACAGGGAGGGCTACACCTTC
-	TRBV7-2	-	TRBJ2-5	CASSSRQTQYF	TGTGCCAGCAGCTCCCGTCAGACCCAGTACTTC
few	TRBV4-3	TRBD1	TRBJ2-7	CASSHSATGESYEQYF	TGCGCCAGCAGCCACTCGGCGACAGGGGAATCCTACGAGCAGTACTTC
-	TRBV5-8	-	TRBJ2-1	CASSETGSSYNEQFF	TGTGCCAGCAGCGAAACAGGTAGCTCCTACAATGAGCAGTTCTTC
-	TRBV5-6	-	TRBJ1-2	CASSTYDRMKPDGYTF	TGTGCCAGCAGCACATACGACAGGATGAAACCGGATGGCTACACCTTC
-	TRBV7-9	-	TRBJ2-1	CASTDGRWSEQFF	TGTGCCAGCACTGACGGTCGGTGGAGTGAGCAGTTCTTC
-	TRBV30	-	TRBJ2-7	CASTGPLYEQYF	TGTGCCTCAACAGGCCCCCTCTACGAGCAGTACTTC